Following are 20 T cell receptor beta chains from one sample sequenced in a study of CD8 T cells in ankylosing spondylitis. TCRdb used MiXCR to reprocess the 5' RACE reads, holding one entry per CDR3 protein. The sample consists of around 130,000 distinct CDR3 sequences, roughly 13% of them appearing once. The source material was blood, either unsorted or a sorted T cell fraction (not recorded which). These receptors all stem from a female donor with ankylosing spondylitis or in good health (not recorded which).

In regard to this clonotype: This may be a read error: a much more frequent sequence differs by one nucleotide. The genes are TRBV15 and TRBJ2-1, with D perhaps matching TRBD1 (5 bases). Trimming removed 0 bases at V and 9 bases at J, with 27 bases between. Germline V gene sequence: CDR1 LNHNV, CDR2 YYDKDF (reference sequence). CDR3 size: 19 residues. CDR3 nucleotides: TGTGCCACCAGCAGAGATCGGGTACGTGGGCTACCGACGGACACTGAGCAGTTCTTC. Its translation is CATSRDRVRGLPTDTEQFF.

This clonotype was seen more than once but under ten times. The V gene is TRBV29-1, the J gene TRBJ2-3; TRBD2 matches 7 bases. Trimming took 7 bases from V and 5 from J; bases not matched to a gene: 6. Germline CDR1 SQVTM, CDR2 ANQGSEA. The CDR3 spans 12 residues. The CDR3 region is CSELSGGDTQYF. The CDR3 nucleotides read TGCAGCGAACTTTCGGGGGGAGATACGCAGTATTTT.

This clonotype was detected only a few times. This chain uses TRBV29-1 with TRBJ2-7, with D unclear. CDR3 length: 13 residues. V was pared by 5 bases and J by 3 bases, with 14 bases between. CDR1 is SQVTM and CDR2 is ANQGSEA in the germline V gene. As DNA, the CDR3 is TGCAGCGTTATTAAGGGCTCCGGCTACGAGCAGTACTTC. The encoded protein is CSVIKGSGYEQYF.

The V and J genes are TRBV4-2 and TRBJ2-1, with 7 bases aligning to TRBD2. Looked up from germline, CDR1 is LGHNA and CDR2 is YNFKEQ. CDR3 length equals 16 residues. V shed 0 bases, J shed 5 bases, and the junction held 7 bases outside the gene matches. CDR3 coding DNA: TGTGCCAGCAGCCAAGATCGAGCGGGGTTAGACAATGAGCAGTTCTTC. It is translated as CASSQDRAGLDNEQFF.

The chain couples TRBV30 to TRBJ2-5; 8 bases are shared with TRBD2. This CDR3 region has 14 residues. V was pared by 5 bases and J by 1 base, with 6 bases of the junction left unmatched. CDR1 and CDR2 (germline): GTSNPN, SVGIG (reference sequence). The CDR3 DNA is TGTGCCTGGGGTGGACTAGCTCCCCAAGAGACCCAGTACTTC. Translation gives CAWGGLAPQETQYF.

This clonotype was detected only a few times. The rearrangement uses TRBV29-1 and TRBJ2-5, with D possibly being TRBD2 (6 bases). V gave up 4 bases and J gave up 1 base, with 13 bases separating them. The CDR3 runs to 14 residues. Per germline, CDR1 SQVTM and CDR2 ANQGSEA. DNA for the CDR3: TGCAGCGTTGGAGTAGGAGGGTTCCAAGAGACCCAGTACTTC. Residues: CSVGVGGFQETQYF.

This clonotype was found many times. The rearrangement links TRBV5-1 to TRBJ2-1, with D unclear. The CDR3 is made up of 15 amino acids. Trimming shortened V by 0 bases and J by 0 bases, and 7 bases separated the two germline ends. Germline CDR1 SGHRS, CDR2 YFSETQ. The CDR3 DNA sequence: TGCGCCAGCAGCTTGGCCGAGAGCTCCTACAATGAGCAGTTCTTC. This encodes CASSLAESSYNEQFF.

This clonotype was observed a few times. V is TRBV29-1 and J is TRBJ1-1; 7 bases fit TRBD1. Germline CDR1 SQVTM, CDR2 ANQGSEA. J was trimmed by 3 bases and V by 4 bases; bases with no gene match: 5. The CDR3 sequence is 13 residues long. For the CDR3, the DNA is TGCAGCGTTGCCCAGACAGGGTACACTGAAGCTTTCTTT. Residues: CSVAQTGYTEAFF.

The chain carries TRBV20-1 and TRBJ2-5; 9 nucleotides align to TRBD2. The CDR3 contains 15 residues. Germline V gene data show CDR1 as DFQATT and CDR2 as SNEGSKA (reference sequence). The ends lost 1 base at V and 3 bases at J; junction bases unmatched: 6. The CDR3 DNA sequence: TGCAGTGCTAGAGGGTTGGGACTAGCCGAAGAGACCCAGTACTTC. Translation: CSARGLGLAEETQYF.

This clonotype was recorded a few times. The gene calls are TRBV10-3 and TRBJ2-3; TRBD2 agrees at 11 bases. Germline values: CDR1 ENHRY, CDR2 SYGVKD. The ends lost 5 bases at V and 3 bases at J; junction bases unmatched: 19. The CDR3 totals 20 residues. Here the CDR3 DNA reads TGTGCCATCAGTAAGGGAAGTGGGGGGATAGCGGGGGGGTCTACAGATACGCAGTATTTT. The encoded protein is CAISKGSGGIAGGSTDTQYF.

This clonotype has a count of ten or more. V gene TRBV20-1 combines with J gene TRBJ2-3; 8 bases line up with TRBD2. The germline CDR1 and CDR2 sequences are DFQATT and SNEGSKA (reference sequence). This CDR3 spans 13 amino acids. J lost 1 base, V lost 5 bases, and 2 bases had no gene match. CDR3: CSAETSGTDTQYF. The CDR3 DNA follows: TGCAGTGCTGAGACTAGCGGCACAGATACGCAGTATTTT.

This clonotype was detected ten times or more. The J gene is TRBJ2-7, the V gene TRBV11-1, with D tentatively TRBD1 (5 bases). V shed 6 bases and J shed 1 base, with 10 bases lying between them. The CDR3 spans 13 residues. CDR1 is SGHAT and CDR2 is FQDESV in the germline V gene (reference sequence). The CDR3 DNA sequence: TGTGCCAGCAGAAGGGGTGGGTCCTACGAGCAGTACTTC. This translates into CASRRGGSYEQYF. Full variable domain (remainder filled in from reference TRBV11-1 and TRBJ2-7): EAEVAQSPRYKITEKSQAVAFWCDPISGHATLYWYRQILGQGPELLVQFQDESVVDDSQLPKDRFSAERLKGVDSTLKIQPAELGDSAMYLCASRRGGSYEQYFGPGTRLTVT.

CDR3 coding DNA: TGCAGTGCTAGTGCGTTTTTAACAGGGGAATCGTCAGATACGCAGTATTTT. It is translated as CSASAFLTGESSDTQYF. The chain has TRBV20-1 and TRBJ2-3; TRBD1 agrees at 7 bases. The CDR3 sequence is 17 residues long. Per germline, CDR1 DFQATT and CDR2 SNEGSKA (reference sequence). The V segment lost 3 bases and the J segment 4 bases; nucleotides outside the gene matches: 16.

V and J are TRBV5-1 and TRBJ2-5; D tentatively fits TRBD1 or TRBD2 (5 bases each). From germline, CDR1 is SGHRS and CDR2 YFSETQ. V was cut by 4 bases and J by 3 bases, with 10 bases left in between. This CDR3 has 13 amino acids. Here the CDR3 reads CASSPGTEETQYF. DNA for the CDR3: TGCGCCAGCAGCCCCGGGACGGAAGAGACCCAGTACTTC.

The V gene is TRBV20-1, the J gene TRBJ2-7, with 9 bases matching TRBD1. Germline CDR1 is DFQATT and CDR2 is SNEGSKA (reference sequence). CDR3 length: 13 residues. The ends lost 4 bases at V and 3 bases at J; junction bases unmatched: 4. CDR3 region: CSATGQGRYEQYF. CDR3 in DNA: TGCAGTGCTACAGGACAGGGGCGCTACGAGCAGTACTTC.

At least ten counts were recorded for this clonotype. The chain combines TRBV11-2 with TRBJ2-3; D tentatively reads TRBD1 or TRBD2 (5 bases each). V was clipped by 3 bases and J by 3 bases, with 19 bases between them. The CDR3 covers 17 residues. From germline, CDR1 is SGHAT and CDR2 FQNNGV. The CDR3 protein is CASSLKIPGPRTDTQYF. The CDR3, as DNA: TGTGCCAGCAGCTTGAAAATTCCGGGACCGAGAACAGATACGCAGTATTTT.

In its sample, this clonotype was seen a few times. The rearrangement uses TRBV9 and TRBJ2-1; TRBD2 agrees at 9 bases. The CDR3 loop spans 17 amino acids. Germline trimming cut 4 bases from V and 10 bases from J; bases unmatched to any gene: 18. CDR1 is SGDLS, CDR2 YYNGEE, per germline. The CDR3: CASSPGLAPRETIEQFF. CDR3 DNA sequence: TGTGCCAGCAGCCCCGGACTAGCGCCGAGGGAAACTATCGAGCAGTTCTTC. Full variable domain (rest looked up from reference TRBV9 and TRBJ2-1): DSGVTQTPKHLITATGQRVTLRCSPRSGDLSVYWYQQSLDQGLQFLIQYYNGEERAKGNILERFSAQQFPDLHSELNLSSLELGDSALYFCASSPGLAPRETIEQFFGPGTRLTVL.

This clonotype was seen ten or more times. The rearrangement links TRBV5-1 to TRBJ2-3; 7 nucleotides match TRBD2. The CDR3 has 14 amino acids. The V gene end was trimmed by 2 bases and the J gene end by 4 bases; junction bases not matched to a gene: 4. Germline V CDR1 and CDR2: SGHRS, YFSETQ. In nucleotides, the CDR3 is TGCGCCAGCAGCTTCGGACTAGTAGCAGATACGCAGTATTTT. This encodes CASSFGLVADTQYF.

In its sample, this clonotype was seen many times. The gene calls are TRBV20-1 and TRBJ2-3, with 9 bases aligning to TRBD1. This CDR3 comprises 15 residues. After removal of 3 bases from V and 4 bases from J, the junction contained 8 bases not matched to a gene. CDR1 DFQATT and CDR2 SNEGSKA come from the germline V gene (reference sequence). CDR3 in amino acids: CSARGSGTGPDTQYF. CDR3 in DNA: TGCAGTGCTAGGGGTTCCGGGACAGGGCCAGATACGCAGTATTTT.

The chain couples TRBV5-1 to TRBJ1-6, with a possible D match to TRBD1 (5 bases). V dropped 0 bases and J dropped 5 bases, with 9 bases sitting between them. Germline V lookup: CDR1 SGHRS, CDR2 YFSETQ. This CDR3 contains 15 residues. The CDR3 nucleotides read TGCGCCAGCAGCTTGGAGCCAGGGAATAATTCACCCCTCCACTTT. Translation gives CASSLEPGNNSPLHF. Full variable domain (missing parts from reference TRBV5-1 and TRBJ1-6): KAGVTQTPRYLIKTRGQQVTLSCSPISGHRSVSWYQQTPGQGLQFLFEYFSETQRNKGNFPGRFSGRQFSNSRSEMNVSTLELGDSALYLCASSLEPGNNSPLHFGNGTRLTVT.